Listed here is a single TCR beta chain. The sample comes from a study of blood T cell repertoires in COVID-19. Study in general: From T cells, B-cell-depleted T cells, or PBMCs came the material, which was cDNA or gDNA.

Clones were read by immunoSEQ multiplex PCR, and TCRdb kept only the in-frame ones, dropping some. The sample lists a few hundred thousand clones, approximately 90% occurring once. Per germline, CDR1 SNHLY and CDR2 FYNNEI. Trimming at V came to 8 bases and at J to 3 bases, leaving 4 bases not matched to a gene. This CDR3 contains 14 residues. Sequencing input: peripheral blood. The sequence was obtained from a man younger than 30 with active or convalescent COVID-19. This chain uses TRBV2 with TRBJ2-7; 13 bases line up with TRBD2. The CDR3 bases are TGTGCCAGCCGGGGACTAGCGGGGCACTACGAGCAGTACTTC. Translated, it gives CASRGLAGHYEQYF.